This T cell receptor beta chain stems from a study of Graves' ophthalmopathy and Graves' hyperthyroidism. CDR3 regions of TCR beta were amplified from RNA transcripts. Amplification began with first-round RT-PCR using HTBI primers, then second-round multiplex PCR was performed. Each CDR3 protein is one row after TCRdb ran MiXCR on the multiplex PCR reads. In the table there are around 600,000 distinct CDR3 sequences, 35% to 45% of which are singletons. Germline V gives CDR1 SGHTA, CDR2 FQGTGA. This CDR3 spans 15 amino acids. This clonotype has more than one count but fewer than ten. A clone one base away is much larger, so this may be a read error.

The sample comprised peripheral blood. The chain links TRBV7-3 to TRBJ2-5; tentative D call: TRBD2 (6 bases). The receptor comes from an adult man with Graves' ophthalmopathy. The CDR3 protein is CASNLGRGRQETQYF. The CDR3 nucleotides read TGTGCCAGCAACTTAGGACGGGGGAGGCAAGAGACCCAGTACTTC.